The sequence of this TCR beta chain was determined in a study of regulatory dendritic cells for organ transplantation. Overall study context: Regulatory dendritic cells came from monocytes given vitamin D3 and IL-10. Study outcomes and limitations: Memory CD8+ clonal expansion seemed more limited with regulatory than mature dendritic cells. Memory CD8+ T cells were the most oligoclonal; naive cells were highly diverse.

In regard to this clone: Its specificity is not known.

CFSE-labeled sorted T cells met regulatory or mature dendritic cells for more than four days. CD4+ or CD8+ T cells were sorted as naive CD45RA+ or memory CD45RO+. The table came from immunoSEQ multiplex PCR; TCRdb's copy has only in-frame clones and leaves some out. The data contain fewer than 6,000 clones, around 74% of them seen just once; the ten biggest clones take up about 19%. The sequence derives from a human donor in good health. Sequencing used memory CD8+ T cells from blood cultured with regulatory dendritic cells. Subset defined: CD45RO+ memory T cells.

CDR3 DNA: TGTGCCAGCAGTGAAATGGCGGGAGGGCCCTACGAGCAGTACTTC. Translating gives CASSEMAGGPYEQYF. The chain carries TRBV2 and TRBJ2-7, with TRBD2 matching over 9 bases. V shed 2 bases, J shed 2 bases, and the junction held 4 bases outside the gene matches. The CDR3 is 15 amino acids. Germline CDR1 is SNHLY and CDR2 is FYNNEI. The full variable domain, completed using reference TRBV2 and TRBJ2-7, is EPEVTQTPSHQVTQMGQEVILRCVPISNHLYFYWYRQILGQKVEFLVSFYNNEISEKSEIFDDQFSVERPDGSNFTLKIRSTKLEDSAMYFCASSEMAGGPYEQYFGPGTRLTVT.